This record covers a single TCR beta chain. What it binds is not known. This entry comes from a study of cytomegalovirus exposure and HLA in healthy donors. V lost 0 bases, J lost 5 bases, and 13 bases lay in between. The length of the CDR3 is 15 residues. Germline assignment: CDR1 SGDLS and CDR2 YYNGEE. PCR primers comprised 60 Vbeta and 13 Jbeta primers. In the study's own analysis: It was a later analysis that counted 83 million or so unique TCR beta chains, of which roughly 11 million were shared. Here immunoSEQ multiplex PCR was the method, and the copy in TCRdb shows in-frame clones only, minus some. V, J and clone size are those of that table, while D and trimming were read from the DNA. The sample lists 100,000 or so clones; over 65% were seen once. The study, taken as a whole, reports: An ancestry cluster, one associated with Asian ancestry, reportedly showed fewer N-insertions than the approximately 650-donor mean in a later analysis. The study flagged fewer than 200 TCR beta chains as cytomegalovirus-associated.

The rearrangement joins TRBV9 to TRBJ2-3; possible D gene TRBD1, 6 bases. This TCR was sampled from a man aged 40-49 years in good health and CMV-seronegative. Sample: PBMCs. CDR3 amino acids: CASSVGRGKEDTQYF. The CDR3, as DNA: TGTGCCAGCAGCGTAGGCAGGGGTAAAGAAGATACGCAGTATTTT. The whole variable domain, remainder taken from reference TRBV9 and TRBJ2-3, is DSGVTQTPKHLITATGQRVTLRCSPRSGDLSVYWYQQSLDQGLQFLIQYYNGEERAKGNILERFSAQQFPDLHSELNLSSLELGDSALYFCASSVGRGKEDTQYFGPGTRLTVL.